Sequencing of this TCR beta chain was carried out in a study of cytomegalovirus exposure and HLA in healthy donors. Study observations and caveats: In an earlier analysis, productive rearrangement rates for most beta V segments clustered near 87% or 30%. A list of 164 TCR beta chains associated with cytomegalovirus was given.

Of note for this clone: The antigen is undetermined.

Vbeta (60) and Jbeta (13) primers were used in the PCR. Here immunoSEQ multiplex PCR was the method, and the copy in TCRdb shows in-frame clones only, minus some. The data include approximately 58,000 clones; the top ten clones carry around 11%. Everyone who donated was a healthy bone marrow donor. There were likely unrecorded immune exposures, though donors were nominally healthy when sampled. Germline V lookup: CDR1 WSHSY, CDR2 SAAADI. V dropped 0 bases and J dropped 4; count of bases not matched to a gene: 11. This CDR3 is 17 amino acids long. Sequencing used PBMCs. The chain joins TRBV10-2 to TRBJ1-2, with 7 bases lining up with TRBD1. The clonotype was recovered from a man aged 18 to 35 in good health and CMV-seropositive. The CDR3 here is CASSESKGAAAVYGYTF. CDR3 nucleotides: TGCGCCAGCAGTGAGTCGAAGGGGGCCGCAGCAGTCTATGGCTACACCTTC.